In this sample, the clone carrying this T cell receptor (beta chain) turned up a few times. The ends were cut back, 7 bases at V and 4 bases at J, with 13 bases in the middle. The CDR3 loop spans 13 amino acids. One entry per CDR3 protein results from TCRdb running MiXCR on the 5' RACE reads. The data show a few hundred thousand distinct CDR3 sequences, roughly 8% seen once. This sample stems from a study of identical twins. The same data also contributed to another study, on yellow fever vaccine responses in identical twins.

V usage is TRBV12-3 or TRBV12-4 and J usage is TRBJ1-1; D is undetermined. The TCR originated in a woman in her late teens or twenties in good health. Sequenced material: CD8+ T cells sorted from blood. The CDR3 loop reads CASNTMGFTEAFF. CDR3 DNA sequence: TGTGCCAGCAATACGATGGGGTTCACTGAAGCTTTCTTT.